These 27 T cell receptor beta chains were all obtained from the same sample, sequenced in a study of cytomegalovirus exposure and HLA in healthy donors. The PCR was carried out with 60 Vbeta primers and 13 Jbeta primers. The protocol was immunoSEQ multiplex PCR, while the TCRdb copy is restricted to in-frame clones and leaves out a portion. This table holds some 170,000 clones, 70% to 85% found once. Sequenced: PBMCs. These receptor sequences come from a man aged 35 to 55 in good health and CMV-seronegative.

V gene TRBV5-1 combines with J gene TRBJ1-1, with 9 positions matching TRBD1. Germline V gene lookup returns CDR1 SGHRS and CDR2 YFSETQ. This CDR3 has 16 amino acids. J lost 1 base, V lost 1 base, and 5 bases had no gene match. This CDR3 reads CASSLSAGQGNTEAFF. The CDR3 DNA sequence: TGCGCCAGCAGCTTGAGTGCGGGACAGGGGAACACTGAAGCTTTCTTT.

The CDR3: CARTGQGEQFF. Written as DNA, the CDR3 is TGTGCCAGAACTGGTCAGGGTGAGCAGTTCTTC. The V call is TRBV5-3, the J call TRBJ2-1; perhaps TRBD1 as D (5 bases). TRBV5-3 is marked as an open reading frame, function uncertain. The CDR3 spans 11 residues. Trimming removed 6 bases from V and 9 bases from J, with 10 bases in between.

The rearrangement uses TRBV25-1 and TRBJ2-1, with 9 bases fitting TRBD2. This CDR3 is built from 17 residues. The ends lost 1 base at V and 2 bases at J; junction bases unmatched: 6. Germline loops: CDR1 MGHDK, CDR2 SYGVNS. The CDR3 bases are TGTGCCAGCAGTGAATCCCGTAGCGGGAGAGCCTACAATGAGCAGTTCTTC. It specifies CASSESRSGRAYNEQFF.

The CDR3 loop reads CASSQGVTGVGEQYF. The DNA of the CDR3 is TGTGCCAGCAGCCAAGGGGTGACGGGGGTGGGCGAGCAGTACTTC. The chain employs TRBV4-2 and TRBJ2-7; tentative D call: TRBD2 (6 bases). V was shortened by 1 base and J by 6 bases, with 16 bases between the two germline ends. Germline lookup yields CDR1 LGHNA and CDR2 YNFKEQ. This CDR3 has 15 amino acids.

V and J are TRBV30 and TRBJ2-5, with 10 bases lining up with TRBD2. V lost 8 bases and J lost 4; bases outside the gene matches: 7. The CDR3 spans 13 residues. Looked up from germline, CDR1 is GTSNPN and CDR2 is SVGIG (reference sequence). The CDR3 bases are TGTGCCCTCTCTAGCGGGGGTCGAGAGACCCAGTACTTC. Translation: CALSSGGRETQYF.

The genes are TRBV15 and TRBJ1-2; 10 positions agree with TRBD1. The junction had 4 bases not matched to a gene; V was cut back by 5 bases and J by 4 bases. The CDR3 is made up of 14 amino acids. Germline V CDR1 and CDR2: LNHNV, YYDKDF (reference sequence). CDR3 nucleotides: TGTGCCACCAGCCGCCGGGACAGGGGCTATGGCTACACCTTC. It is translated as CATSRRDRGYGYTF.

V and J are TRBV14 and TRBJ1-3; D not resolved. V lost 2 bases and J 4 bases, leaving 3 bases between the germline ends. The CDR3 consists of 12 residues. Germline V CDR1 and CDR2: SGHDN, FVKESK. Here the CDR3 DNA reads TGTGCCAGCAGCCAACTCGGAAACACCATATATTTT. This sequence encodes CASSQLGNTIYF.

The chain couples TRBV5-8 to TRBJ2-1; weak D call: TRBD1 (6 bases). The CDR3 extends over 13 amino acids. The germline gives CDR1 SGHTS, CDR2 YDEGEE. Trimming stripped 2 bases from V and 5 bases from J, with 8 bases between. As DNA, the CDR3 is TGTGCCAGCAGCTTTCGACAGGACAATGAGCAGTTCTTC. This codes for CASSFRQDNEQFF.

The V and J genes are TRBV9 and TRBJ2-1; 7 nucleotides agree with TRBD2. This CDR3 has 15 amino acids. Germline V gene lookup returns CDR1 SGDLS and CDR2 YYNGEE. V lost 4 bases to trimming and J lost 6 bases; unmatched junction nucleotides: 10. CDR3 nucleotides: TGTGCCAGCAGCTCGCGACTAGCTGGGGGCAATGAGCAGTTCTTC. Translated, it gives CASSSRLAGGNEQFF.

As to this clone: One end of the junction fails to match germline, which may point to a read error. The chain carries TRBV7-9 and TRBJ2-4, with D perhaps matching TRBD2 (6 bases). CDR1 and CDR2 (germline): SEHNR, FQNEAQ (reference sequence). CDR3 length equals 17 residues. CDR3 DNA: TGTTCCAGCAGCTCTCCGGGGGACGGCTGGGCCAAAAACATTCAGTACTTC. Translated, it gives CSSSSPGDGWAKNIQYF.

CDR3 sequence (DNA): TGTGCCAGCACGATAGCGGGAGGGAGGAATGAGCAGTTCTTC. Translating it yields CASTIAGGRNEQFF. The chain links TRBV6-1 to TRBJ2-1; 11 bases fit TRBD2. J gave up 7 bases and V 7 bases, and 6 bases lay outside the gene matches. The germline gives CDR1 MNHNS, CDR2 SASEGT. The CDR3 spans 14 residues.

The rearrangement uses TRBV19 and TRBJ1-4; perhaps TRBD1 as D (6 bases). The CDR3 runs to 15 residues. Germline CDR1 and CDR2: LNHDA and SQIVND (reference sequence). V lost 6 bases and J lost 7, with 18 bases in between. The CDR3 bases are TGTGCCAGTAGGGACAGTGGGGCCGGTAGTGAAAAACTGTTTTTT. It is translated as CASRDSGAGSEKLFF.

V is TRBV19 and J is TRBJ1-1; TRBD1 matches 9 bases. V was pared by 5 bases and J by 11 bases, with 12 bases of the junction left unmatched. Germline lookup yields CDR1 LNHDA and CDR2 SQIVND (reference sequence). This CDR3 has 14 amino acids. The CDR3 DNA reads TGTGCCAGTAGTCGTCTAATACAGGGGGCCAATGCTTTCTTT. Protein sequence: CASSRLIQGANAFF.

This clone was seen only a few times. CDR3 coding DNA: TGTGCCAGTAGTATGGATGGAGGGTGGGTGGGCACTGAAGCTTTCTTT. Protein product: CASSMDGGWVGTEAFF. This rearrangement joins TRBV19 to TRBJ1-1; D gene unclear. Germline V gives CDR1 LNHDA, CDR2 SQIVND (reference sequence). Trimming removed 3 bases at V and 4 bases at J, with 18 bases between. The CDR3 consists of 16 residues.

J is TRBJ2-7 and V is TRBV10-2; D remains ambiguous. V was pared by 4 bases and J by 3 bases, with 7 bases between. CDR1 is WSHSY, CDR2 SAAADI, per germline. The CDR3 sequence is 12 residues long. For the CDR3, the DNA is TGCGCCAGCAGTGTGAGGTACTACGAGCAGTACTTC. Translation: CASSVRYYEQYF.

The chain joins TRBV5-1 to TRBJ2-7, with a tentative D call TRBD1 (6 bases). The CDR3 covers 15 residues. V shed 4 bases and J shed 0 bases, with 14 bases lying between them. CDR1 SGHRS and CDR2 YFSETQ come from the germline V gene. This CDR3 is CASSPNGDTSYEQYF. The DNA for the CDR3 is TGCGCCAGCAGCCCCAACGGGGACACCTCCTACGAGCAGTACTTC.

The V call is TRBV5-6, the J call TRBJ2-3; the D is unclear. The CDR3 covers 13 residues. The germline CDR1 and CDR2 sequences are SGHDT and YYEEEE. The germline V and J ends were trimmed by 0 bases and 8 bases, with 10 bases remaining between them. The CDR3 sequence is CASSLEAAGTQYF. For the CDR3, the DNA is TGTGCCAGCAGCTTGGAGGCGGCCGGTACGCAGTATTTT.

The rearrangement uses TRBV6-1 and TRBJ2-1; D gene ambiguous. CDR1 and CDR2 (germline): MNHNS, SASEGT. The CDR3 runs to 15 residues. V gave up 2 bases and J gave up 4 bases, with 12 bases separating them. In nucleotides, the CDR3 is TGTGCCAGCAGTGAAACCAGCGCGCCATACAATGAGCAGTTCTTC. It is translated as CASSETSAPYNEQFF.

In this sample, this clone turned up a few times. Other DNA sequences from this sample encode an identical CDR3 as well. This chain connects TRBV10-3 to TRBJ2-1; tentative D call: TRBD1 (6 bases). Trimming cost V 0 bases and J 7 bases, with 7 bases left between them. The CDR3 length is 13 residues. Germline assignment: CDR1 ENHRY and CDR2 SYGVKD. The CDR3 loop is CAISESGANEQFF. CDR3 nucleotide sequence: TGTGCCATCAGTGAGTCGGGGGCGAATGAGCAGTTCTTC.

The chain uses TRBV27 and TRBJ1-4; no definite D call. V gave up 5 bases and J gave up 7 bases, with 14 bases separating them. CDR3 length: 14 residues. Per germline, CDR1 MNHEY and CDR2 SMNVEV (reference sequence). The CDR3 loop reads CASSPSRTGEKLFF. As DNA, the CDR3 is TGTGCCAGCAGTCCCTCCCGGACTGGTGAAAAACTGTTTTTT.

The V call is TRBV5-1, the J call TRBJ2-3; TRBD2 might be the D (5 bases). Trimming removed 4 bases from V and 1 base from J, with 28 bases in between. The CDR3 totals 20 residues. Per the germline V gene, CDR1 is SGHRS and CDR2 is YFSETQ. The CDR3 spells CASSHGGEGWTSSGTDTQYF. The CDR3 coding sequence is TGCGCCAGCAGCCATGGAGGTGAAGGGTGGACGAGCTCTGGCACAGATACGCAGTATTTT.

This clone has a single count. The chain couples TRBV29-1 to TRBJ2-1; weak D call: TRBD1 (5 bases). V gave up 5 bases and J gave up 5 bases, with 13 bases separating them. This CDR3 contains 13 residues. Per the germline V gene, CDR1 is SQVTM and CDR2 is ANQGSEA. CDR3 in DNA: TGCAGCGTTCGACAGTTTCTCAACAATGAGCAGTTCTTC. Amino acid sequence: CSVRQFLNNEQFF.

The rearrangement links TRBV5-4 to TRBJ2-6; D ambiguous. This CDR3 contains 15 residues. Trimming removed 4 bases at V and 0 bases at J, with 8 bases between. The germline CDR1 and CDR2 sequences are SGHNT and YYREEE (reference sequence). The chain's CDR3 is CASSVRLSGANVLTF. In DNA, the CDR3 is TGTGCCAGCAGCGTGAGGCTCTCTGGGGCCAACGTCCTGACTTTC.

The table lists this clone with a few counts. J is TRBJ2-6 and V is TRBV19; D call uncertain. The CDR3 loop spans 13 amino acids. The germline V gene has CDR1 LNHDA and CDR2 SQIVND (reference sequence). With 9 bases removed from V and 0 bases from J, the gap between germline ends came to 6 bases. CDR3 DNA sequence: TGTGCCAGCGACTTCTCTGGGGCCAACGTCCTGACTTTC. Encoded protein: CASDFSGANVLTF.

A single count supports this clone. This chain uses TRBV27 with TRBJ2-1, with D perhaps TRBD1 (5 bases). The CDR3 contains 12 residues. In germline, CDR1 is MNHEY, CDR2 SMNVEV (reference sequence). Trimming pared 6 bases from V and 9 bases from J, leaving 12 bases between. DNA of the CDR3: TGTGCCAGCAGCATCGGACATTCTGAGCAGTTCTTC. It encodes CASSIGHSEQFF.

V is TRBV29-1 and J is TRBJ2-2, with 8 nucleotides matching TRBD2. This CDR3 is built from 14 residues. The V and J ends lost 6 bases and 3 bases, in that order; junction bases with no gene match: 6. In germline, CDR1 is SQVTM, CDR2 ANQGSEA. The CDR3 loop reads CSVAREGDTGELFF. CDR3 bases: TGCAGCGTCGCCCGGGAGGGCGACACCGGGGAGCTGTTTTTT.

The CDR3 protein is CASSWGPTRGRYNEQFF. The DNA of the CDR3 is TGTGCCAGCAGTTGGGGCCCAACCAGGGGACGCTACAATGAGCAGTTCTTC. The chain employs TRBV27 and TRBJ2-1; TRBD1 might be the D (6 bases). The CDR3 totals 17 residues. The V gene's germline CDR1 is MNHEY and CDR2 SMNVEV (reference sequence). Trimming stripped 4 bases from V and 3 bases from J, with 19 bases between.